The clone carrying this T cell receptor (beta chain) has a count of ten or more. These data belong to a study of blood T cell repertoires in COVID-19. Study details: Samples taken during acute and convalescent COVID-19 were collected in the United States, Italy and Spain. PBMCs, B-cell-depleted T cells, or T cells provided the cDNA or gDNA that made up the material.

In the source study's methods: The assay estimated nucleated cells by amplifying reference gene primers. The protocol was immunoSEQ multiplex PCR, while the TCRdb copy is restricted to in-frame clones and leaves out a portion. The DNA was the basis for D and trimming; V, J and clone size are from that table. This repertoire shows around 140,000 clones, about four fifths found once; its top ten account for about a sixth. V gave up 11 bases and J gave up 8 bases, with 16 bases separating them. The CDR3 runs to 13 residues. CDR1 is SNHLY and CDR2 is FYNNEI in the germline V gene. This TCR was recovered from a woman older than 75 with acute or convalescent COVID-19. The sample consisted of peripheral blood. This rearrangement joins TRBV2 to TRBJ1-6; D might be TRBD1 (5 bases). The DNA for the CDR3 is TGTGCCGGTCAAGACAGCTCCTATTCACCCCTCCACTTT. This gives the protein CAGQDSSYSPLHF.